This TCR beta chain was found in a study of metastatic and nonmetastatic thyroid tumors. This clone came up many times. The V segment lost 1 base and the J segment 5 bases; nucleotides outside the gene matches: 10. Looked up from germline, CDR1 is LNHDA and CDR2 is SQIVND (reference sequence). This CDR3 has 17 amino acids. Patients underwent thyroid surgery, and none had received any treatment before it. TCRdb re-called the PCR reads through MiXCR. The sample shows about 16,000 clones, about 24% of them seen only once. This TCR was sampled from a female donor with papillary thyroid cancer or a benign thyroid nodule (not recorded which). Some clones in this sample may be carry-over from other donors' samples. V gene TRBV19 combines with J gene TRBJ2-3; 9 nucleotides align to TRBD2. The sample taken for sequencing was adjacent normal tissue. CDR3 sequence reads: CASSIVGSGSGRDTQYF. The CDR3 nucleotides are TGTGCCAGTAGTATAGTTGGCTCGGGTAGCGGGAGAGATACGCAGTATTTT.